The 32 T cell receptor beta chains in this list originate from one sample, sequenced in a study of T cell changes during pregnancy in multiple sclerosis. TCRdb keeps only in-frame clones here, not all; method: immunoSEQ multiplex PCR. Of 54,000 or so clones in the sample, around 95% were seen once. Source: CD4+ T cells from peripheral blood mononuclear cells, taken before pregnancy. The receptor source for this set is a female donor with multiple sclerosis, enrolled in a pregnancy study.

The V and J genes are TRBV4-1 and TRBJ2-2, with D possibly matching TRBD2 (6 bases). CDR3 length: 14 residues. Germline V lookup: CDR1 MGHRA, CDR2 YSYEKL. V gave up 4 bases and J gave up 8 bases, with 14 bases separating them. CDR3 in amino acids: CASSLRWGEGELFF. Here the CDR3 DNA reads TGCGCCAGCAGCCTCCGTTGGGGGGAAGGGGAGCTGTTTTTT.

This clone was observed once. V usage is TRBV30 and J usage is TRBJ2-7; 7 bases are shared with TRBD2. The CDR3 spans 14 residues. CDR1 and CDR2 (germline): GTSNPN, SVGIG (reference sequence). V shed 4 bases and J 1 base; nucleotides not matched to a gene: 7. CDR3 in DNA: TGTGCCTGGAAGCAGGCGGGAGTGTCCTACGAGCAGTACTTC. Its translation is CAWKQAGVSYEQYF.

The chain uses TRBV7-9 and TRBJ1-2; TRBD1 matches 9 bases. Germline V gene sequence: CDR1 SEHNR, CDR2 FQNEAQ (reference sequence). There are 15 residues in the CDR3. With 2 bases clipped from V and 6 bases from J, the junction kept 7 bases outside the gene matches. The CDR3 nucleotides read TGTGCCAGCAGCTTAAAGGGGACAGGGAGTGATGGCTACACCTTC. It codes for CASSLKGTGSDGYTF.

In this sample, this clone turned up once. The CDR3 nucleotides are TGTGCCAGCAGTTTATTACAGACTGGAAACACCATATATTTT. Translated: CASSLLQTGNTIYF. The chain couples TRBV28 to TRBJ1-3; D not certain. Trimming pared 1 base from V and 2 bases from J, leaving 6 bases between. The CDR3 is made up of 14 amino acids. The germline V gene has CDR1 MDHEN and CDR2 SYDVKM.

This chain uses TRBV4-3 with TRBJ2-3; TRBD2 agrees at 8 bases. The CDR3 runs 17 residues. CDR1 and CDR2 from the germline V gene are LGHNA and YSLEER. Losses at the gene ends were 1 base for V and 4 bases for J; bases not matched to a gene: 10. The CDR3 DNA reads TGCGCCAGCAGCCAAGGGGTAAGGCGGGAGGCCCCAGATACGCAGTATTTT. Protein product: CASSQGVRREAPDTQYF.

V gene TRBV2 combines with J gene TRBJ1-2; a possible D gene is TRBD1 (6 bases). The V end lost 6 bases, the J end lost 13 bases, and 12 bases lay between the germline ends. Germline CDR1 SNHLY, CDR2 FYNNEI. The CDR3 totals 10 residues. CDR3 in amino acids: CASRYRDLTF. The CDR3 DNA is TGTGCCAGCAGGTACAGGGACCTCACCTTC.

The chain recombines TRBV10-3 with TRBJ2-7, with a weak D call TRBD2 (6 bases). V was trimmed by 6 bases and J by 3 bases, leaving 12 bases between them. The CDR3 extends over 13 amino acids. Germline V CDR1 and CDR2: ENHRY, SYGVKD. This CDR3 reads CAISGGKGYEQYF. The DNA for the CDR3 is TGTGCCATCAGCGGCGGGAAAGGCTACGAGCAGTACTTC.

The chain combines TRBV28 with TRBJ2-3; 13 nucleotides line up with TRBD2. The junction had 2 bases not matched to a gene; V was cut back by 2 bases and J by 0 bases. The CDR3 runs to 17 residues. Germline CDR1 and CDR2: MDHEN and SYDVKM. For the CDR3, the DNA is TGTGCCAGCAGTTTAGGGGGACTAGCGGGGAGCACAGATACGCAGTATTTT. This translates into CASSLGGLAGSTDTQYF.

The chain carries TRBV11-3 and TRBJ2-3, with a possible D match to TRBD2 (5 bases). Trimming pared 0 bases from V and 5 bases from J, leaving 12 bases between. Germline V CDR1 and CDR2: SGHNT, YENEEA. This CDR3 spans 15 amino acids. The CDR3 here is CASSLDSLGRDTQYF. The DNA of the CDR3 is TGTGCCAGCAGCTTAGATAGCCTAGGGAGAGATACGCAGTATTTT.

The chain is built from TRBV29-1 and TRBJ1-1, with D unresolved. V lost 4 bases, J lost 1 base, and 4 bases lay in between. CDR1 is SQVTM and CDR2 is ANQGSEA in the germline V gene. CDR3 size: 11 residues. DNA of the CDR3: TGCAGCGTTGTCCGGAACACTGAAGCTTTCTTT. Translated: CSVVRNTEAFF. The whole variable domain, filled in from reference TRBV29-1 and TRBJ1-1, reads SAVISQKPSRDICQRGTSLTIQCQVDSQVTMMFWYRQQPGQSLTLIATANQGSEATYESGFVIDKFPISRPNLTFSTLTVSNMSPEDSSIYLCSVVRNTEAFFGQGTRLTVV.

Written as DNA, the CDR3 is TGCGCCAGCAGCTTCCCTAGCGGGAGATATAATGAGCAGTTCTTC. Encoded protein: CASSFPSGRYNEQFF. J is TRBJ2-1 and V is TRBV5-1, with TRBD2 matching 10 bases. V trimming: 2 bases; J trimming: 7 bases; junction bases outside the gene matches: 6. This CDR3 contains 15 residues. CDR1 and CDR2 from the germline V gene are SGHRS and YFSETQ.

CDR3 residues: CASSPLAGRAGELFF. Here the CDR3 DNA reads TGTGCCAGCTCACCCTTAGCGGGACGTGCCGGGGAGCTGTTTTTT. V usage is TRBV18 and J usage is TRBJ2-2; 8 positions agree with TRBD2. J was trimmed by 6 bases and V by 3 bases; bases with no gene match: 6. This CDR3 comprises 15 residues. Germline V gene sequence: CDR1 KGHSH, CDR2 LQKENI.

The chain links TRBV19 to TRBJ2-7; 11 bases match TRBD1. CDR1 and CDR2 from the germline V gene are LNHDA and SQIVND (reference sequence). The trim removed 4 bases at V and 7 bases at J, leaving 3 bases unmatched. This CDR3 is built from 13 residues. Here the CDR3 DNA reads TGTGCCAGTAGTACGGACAGGGGGCGAGAGCAGTACTTC. It translates to CASSTDRGREQYF.

This chain connects TRBV2 to TRBJ2-2; 8 bases align to TRBD2. The CDR3 runs to 14 residues. The ends lost 6 bases at V and 1 base at J; junction bases unmatched: 1. Germline V gives CDR1 SNHLY, CDR2 FYNNEI. CDR3 sequence: CASRSGGNTGELFF. The CDR3 DNA follows: TGTGCCAGCAGAAGCGGGGGGAACACCGGGGAGCTGTTTTTT.

J is TRBJ2-7 and V is TRBV7-2, with D hard to call. The CDR3 is 13 amino acids. Germline CDR1 is SGHTA and CDR2 is FQGNSA. The V gene lost 5 bases and the J gene lost 7 bases, with 15 bases spanning the gap. CDR3 amino acids: CASSKDRYTEQYF. The CDR3 DNA reads TGTGCCAGCAGCAAAGATCGCTATACGGAGCAGTACTTC.

The V call is TRBV11-3, the J call TRBJ2-5; 11 bases line up with TRBD2. The germline gives CDR1 SGHNT, CDR2 YENEEA. Trimming at V came to 7 bases and at J to 5 bases, leaving 9 bases not matched to a gene. The CDR3 sequence is 15 residues long. The DNA of the CDR3 is TGTGCCAGCACCAAACTAGCGGGAGTTCCCGAGACCCAGTACTTC. Protein sequence: CASTKLAGVPETQYF.

The rearrangement uses TRBV7-3 and TRBJ2-7; possibly TRBD2 for D (5 bases). V was trimmed by 2 bases and J by 4 bases, leaving 12 bases between them. Germline V gene data show CDR1 as SGHTA and CDR2 as FQGTGA. The CDR3 sequence is 14 residues long. CDR3 nucleotides: TGTGCCAGCAGCTTATTCGGGATCGGGTACGAGCAGTACTTC. It specifies CASSLFGIGYEQYF.

Remarks on this clone: Other DNA sequences in this sample translate to the same CDR3. This sequence joins TRBV6-5 and TRBJ2-1; TRBD2 is a possible D gene (7 bases). The germline gives CDR1 MNHEY, CDR2 SVGAGI. Trimming took off 2 bases at V and 10 bases at J, with 9 bases between the two ends. This CDR3 has 12 amino acids. The CDR3 spells CASSYRGGEQFF. The CDR3 region has the DNA TGTGCCAGCAGTTACAGGGGGGGCGAGCAGTTCTTC.

The V gene is TRBV19, the J gene TRBJ2-7, with TRBD2 as a possible D gene (6 bases). This CDR3 has 13 amino acids. V was clipped by 1 base and J by 6 bases, with 10 bases between them. Germline CDR1 LNHDA, CDR2 SQIVND (reference sequence). CDR3 coding DNA: TGTGCCAGTAGTATAGCAGGGACTGGCGAGCAGTACTTC. It encodes CASSIAGTGEQYF.

The rearrangement joins TRBV6-5 to TRBJ2-7; tentative D call: TRBD2 (6 bases). V dropped 3 bases and J dropped 11 bases, with 20 bases sitting between them. The germline V gene encodes CDR1 MNHEY and CDR2 SVGAGI. The CDR3 consists of 14 residues. CDR3 coding DNA: TGTGCCAGCAGTTATAGTACGGGAGCGGGTCTGAAGTACTTC. Amino acids: CASSYSTGAGLKYF.

This clone came up a few times. The rearrangement links TRBV6-1 to TRBJ2-3, with D unresolved. This CDR3 has 15 residues. V lost 6 bases, J lost 0 bases, and 13 bases lay in between. Looked up from germline, CDR1 is MNHNS and CDR2 is SASEGT. The CDR3 loop is CASRQSTSSTDTQYF. CDR3 in DNA: TGTGCCAGCAGGCAATCAACATCTAGCACAGATACGCAGTATTTT.

V and J are TRBV28 and TRBJ1-1, with 8 positions matching TRBD1. V gave up 3 bases and J gave up 5 bases; unmatched junction bases: 5. The CDR3 is 14 residues long. Per germline, CDR1 MDHEN and CDR2 SYDVKM. CDR3 region: CASSFVQGGTEAFF. The CDR3 DNA reads as TGTGCCAGCAGTTTTGTACAGGGGGGAACTGAAGCTTTCTTT.

This chain links TRBV28 with TRBJ1-1; 9 bases align to TRBD1. Germline V CDR1 and CDR2: MDHEN, SYDVKM. The CDR3 is 14 residues long. V dropped 7 bases and J dropped 4; count of bases not matched to a gene: 7. The CDR3 is CASTPSTGGTEAFF. The CDR3 region has the DNA TGTGCCAGCACTCCATCGACAGGGGGCACTGAAGCTTTCTTT.

The V and J genes are TRBV5-8 and TRBJ2-7; 9 nucleotides align to TRBD1. V shed 2 bases, J shed 2 bases, and the junction held 5 bases outside the gene matches. The germline gives CDR1 SGHTS, CDR2 YDEGEE. The CDR3 is made up of 15 amino acids. The CDR3 DNA sequence: TGTGCCAGCAGCTTTCACAGGGGGCCCCCCTACGAGCAGTACTTC. Its protein product is CASSFHRGPPYEQYF.

The J gene is TRBJ2-5, the V gene TRBV11-1; D remains unclear. The CDR3 consists of 14 residues. Germline CDR1 is SGHAT and CDR2 is FQDESV (reference sequence). V lost 1 base to trimming and J lost 5 bases, with 11 bases between them. The CDR3 region has the DNA TGTGCCAGCAGCTTAGACAACCCCGGGGAGACCCAGTACTTC. The encoded protein is CASSLDNPGETQYF. Full variable domain (outside the CDR3, taken from reference TRBV11-1 and TRBJ2-5): EAEVAQSPRYKITEKSQAVAFWCDPISGHATLYWYRQILGQGPELLVQFQDESVVDDSQLPKDRFSAERLKGVDSTLKIQPAELGDSAMYLCASSLDNPGETQYFGPGTRLLVL.

This chain connects TRBV19 to TRBJ2-7; 10 nucleotides align to TRBD2. Germline loops: CDR1 LNHDA, CDR2 SQIVND (reference sequence). There are 14 residues in the CDR3. With V trimmed by 7 bases and J by 7 bases, 10 bases remained unmatched. CDR3 sequence (DNA): TGTGCCAGTAATTCCGGGACTAGCGAGTCGGAGCAGTACTTC. It encodes CASNSGTSESEQYF.

The rearrangement joins TRBV5-6 to TRBJ1-5; TRBD1 might be the D (6 bases). V gave up 2 bases and J gave up 6 bases, with 6 bases separating them. The CDR3 length is 12 residues. From germline, CDR1 is SGHDT and CDR2 YYEEEE. Here the CDR3 reads CASSFRGQPQHF. For the CDR3, the DNA is TGTGCCAGCAGCTTCAGGGGTCAGCCCCAGCATTTT.

V is TRBV28 and J is TRBJ2-1, with TRBD1 as a possible D gene (6 bases). Trimming cost V 7 bases and J 8 bases, with 15 bases left between them. Germline CDR1 reads MDHEN; CDR2 reads SYDVKM. The CDR3 runs to 13 residues. The CDR3, as DNA: TGTGCCAGCACGAGGAGTGGGGGCCATGAGCAGTTCTTC. It codes for CASTRSGGHEQFF.

V is TRBV15 and J is TRBJ2-3; no clear D gene. CDR1 is LNHNV, CDR2 YYDKDF, per germline (reference sequence). This CDR3 has 13 residues. V lost 0 bases to trimming and J lost 6 bases, with 7 bases between them. CDR3 nucleotides: TGTGCCACCAGCAGAGATATCCCCGATACGCAGTATTTT. This gives the protein CATSRDIPDTQYF.

In its sample, this clone was seen a few times. The chain links TRBV5-5 to TRBJ2-7; TRBD2 aligns across 8 bases. The germline gives CDR1 SGHKS, CDR2 YYEKEE (reference sequence). This CDR3 is 15 amino acids long. Trimming took 2 bases from V and 6 from J; bases not matched to a gene: 10. The CDR3 region has the DNA TGTGCCAGCAGCTTCTTAGCGGGGAGGGAGGGCGAGCAGTACTTC. As protein: CASSFLAGREGEQYF. The variable domain in full, completed from reference TRBV5-5 and TRBJ2-7, reads DAGVTQSPTHLIKTRGQQVTLRCSPISGHKSVSWYQQVLGQGPQFIFQYYEKEERGRGNFPDRFSARQFPNYSSELNVNALLLGDSALYLCASSFLAGREGEQYFGPGTRLTVT.

The J gene is TRBJ2-2, the V gene TRBV7-9, with TRBD2 matching over 7 bases. Unmatched junction bases numbered 8, after V lost 5 bases and J lost 2 bases. The germline CDR1 and CDR2 sequences are SEHNR and FQNEAQ (reference sequence). There are 16 residues in the CDR3. CDR3 sequence (DNA): TGTGCCAGCAGCGGGTCTGCGGGAGATAACACCGGGGAGCTGTTTTTT. It codes for CASSGSAGDNTGELFF.

This chain connects TRBV7-9 to TRBJ2-7, with D possibly TRBD2 on 6 matching bases. The CDR3 is made up of 14 amino acids. Germline CDR1 and CDR2: SEHNR and FQNEAQ (reference sequence). The V gene lost 4 bases and the J gene lost 4 bases, with 14 bases spanning the gap. The CDR3 protein is CASSSVGGNYEQYF. CDR3 nucleotides: TGTGCCAGCAGCTCGGTTGGAGGGAATTACGAGCAGTACTTC.